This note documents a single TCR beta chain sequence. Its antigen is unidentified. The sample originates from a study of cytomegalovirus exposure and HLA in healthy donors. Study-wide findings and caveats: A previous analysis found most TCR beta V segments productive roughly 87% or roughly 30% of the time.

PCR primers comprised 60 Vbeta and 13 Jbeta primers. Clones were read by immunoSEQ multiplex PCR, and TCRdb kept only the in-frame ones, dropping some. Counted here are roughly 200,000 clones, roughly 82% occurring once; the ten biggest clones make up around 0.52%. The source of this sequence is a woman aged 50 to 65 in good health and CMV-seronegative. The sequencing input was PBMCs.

DNA for the CDR3: TGCGCCAGCAGCTTGGCGACCTCAGGCGAGACCCAGTACTTC. This translates into CASSLATSGETQYF. This chain joins TRBV5-1 and TRBJ2-5; unclear D gene. This CDR3 has 14 amino acids. Per the germline V gene, CDR1 is SGHRS and CDR2 is YFSETQ. V gave up 0 bases and J gave up 5 bases, with 11 bases separating them.